A selection of T cell receptor beta chains follows, all from one sample in a study of metastatic and nonmetastatic thyroid tumors. Using MiXCR, TCRdb re-called clones from the PCR reads. The profile covers 64,000 or so clones, with about a sixth appearing a single time and less than 9.5% taken by the ten largest. Sequenced material: blood. These receptors were taken from a male donor with papillary thyroid cancer or a benign thyroid nodule (not recorded which). Some clones in this sample may be carry-over from other donors' samples. Both conserved end residues are part of each CDR3. Each record gives: D gene, V gene, clone size, J gene, CDR3 DNA, CDR3 protein. The D gene is left open where the match is weak. Clone size, where shown, is once, few, many, or a class for clones that have expanded.

NA	TRBV27	NA	TRBJ1-1	TGTGCCAGCAGTTTCTGGGGGTCCGGGACTGAAGCTTTCTTT	CASSFWGSGTEAFF
NA	TRBV12-3/TRBV12-4	many	TRBJ2-2	TGTGCCAGCAGTGAAGCAAGAAACACCGGGGAGCTGTTTTTT	CASSEARNTGELFF
TRBD1	TRBV6-1	many	TRBJ1-2	TGTGCCAGCGCTGACAGGGGAAACTATGGCTACACCTTC	CASADRGNYGYTF
NA	TRBV20-1	many	TRBJ2-3	TGCAGTGCTAGACCCTGGAACCAGGGAGATACGCAGTATTTT	CSARPWNQGDTQYF
TRBD2	TRBV19	many	TRBJ2-3	TGTGCCAGTAGTCAAGGGAGAGCGGGAGGTTCCGCAGATACGCAGTATTTT	CASSQGRAGGSADTQYF
NA	TRBV4-1	many	TRBJ1-2	TGCGCCAGCAGCCAAGATAGGGGGAACTATGGCTACACCTTC	CASSQDRGNYGYTF
TRBD2	TRBV5-5	many	TRBJ2-7	TGTGCCAGCAGCGGGACTAGCGGGGGGGCCTCCTACGAGCAGTACTTC	CASSGTSGGASYEQYF
NA	TRBV28	many	TRBJ2-7	TGTGCCAGCAGTCAGCGGACTCCCTACGAGCAGTACTTC	CASSQRTPYEQYF
NA	TRBV18	many	TRBJ1-3	TGTGCCAGCTCACGACAGGACTCTGGAAACACCATATATTTT	CASSRQDSGNTIYF
TRBD1	TRBV19	many	TRBJ2-1	TGTGCCAGTAGTCCCGAAACAGGGGGGATGTACAATGAGCAGTTCTTC	CASSPETGGMYNEQFF
NA	TRBV7-6	many	TRBJ1-1	TGTGCCAGCAGCTTAGCGGAGCGGATGAACACTGAAGCTTTCTTT	CASSLAERMNTEAFF
TRBD2	TRBV6-1	many	TRBJ2-1	TGTGCCAGCAGTTCCGGGGACTATAGCTACAATGAGCAGTTCTTC	CASSSGDYSYNEQFF
TRBD2	TRBV4-1	many	TRBJ2-1	TGCGCCAGCAGCCCTGGAAACCAGCGGGGACCCTACAATGAGCAGTTCTTC	CASSPGNQRGPYNEQFF
NA	TRBV28	NA	TRBJ1-5	TGTGCCAGCAGTTTATGGTTTCCCGATCAGCCCCAGCATTTT	CASSLWFPDQPQHF
NA	TRBV5-6	few	TRBJ2-3	TGTGCCAGCAGCTTGTGGGGCGGGATAAGTCGGGATACGCAGTATTTT	CASSLWGGISRDTQYF
NA	TRBV5-1	many	TRBJ1-4	TGCGCCAGCAGCAGGGGGGGAGGTGAAAAACTGTTTTTT	CASSRGGGEKLFF
TRBD1	TRBV5-6	few	TRBJ2-1	TGTGCCAGCAGCCTGACAGGGCAACCCTACAATGAGCAGTTCTTC	CASSLTGQPYNEQFF
NA	TRBV9	many	TRBJ2-5	TGTGCCAGCAGCGTTGGAGAGGCCCAAGAGACCCAGTACTTC	CASSVGEAQETQYF
TRBD2	TRBV28	many	TRBJ2-2	TGTGCCAGCAGTTTTCGGACTAGCGGACCGAGGGGGGGCACCGGGGAGCTGTTTTTT	CASSFRTSGPRGGTGELFF
TRBD1	TRBV12-3/TRBV12-4	NA	TRBJ1-3	TGTGCCAGCAGTCCGACAGGGAGTATAGGAGACACCATATATTTT	CASSPTGSIGDTIYF
NA	TRBV14	many	TRBJ1-4	TGTGCCAGCAGCCCGAGGTATAATGAAAAACTGTTTTTT	CASSPRYNEKLFF
NA	TRBV7-2	many	TRBJ2-7	TGTGCCAGCAGCCACCGGGACACGACCTACGAGCAGTACTTC	CASSHRDTTYEQYF
NA	TRBV9	many	TRBJ2-4	TGTGCCAGCAGCGCGGGGATCGGCTTC	CASSAGIGF
TRBD1	TRBV11-3	many	TRBJ2-7	TGTGCCAGCAGCTTAGATCTACGGACAGGGCTCGAGCAGTACTTC	CASSLDLRTGLEQYF
NA	TRBV25-1	many	TRBJ1-5	TGTGCCAGCAGTGAACGGGAACGTAGGAGCAATCAGCCCCAGCATTTT	CASSERERRSNQPQHF
TRBD1	TRBV11-2	many	TRBJ1-3	TGTGCCAGCAGCTTAGAGGGGGGACAGCTCTCTGGAAACACCATATATTTT	CASSLEGGQLSGNTIYF
NA	TRBV9	many	TRBJ2-3	TGTGCCAGCAGCGTAGTTTGGGACACAGATACGCAGTATTTT	CASSVVWDTDTQYF
NA	TRBV12-3/TRBV12-4	medium-sized	TRBJ2-7	TGTGCCAGCAGAAGTAAAAGCAGGCCTATCTACGAGCAGTACTTC	CASRSKSRPIYEQYF
NA	TRBV20-1	many	TRBJ1-5	TGCAGTGTAAGCACGGGAAATAGCAATCAGCCCCAGCATTTT	CSVSTGNSNQPQHF
NA	TRBV16	few	TRBJ1-6	TGTGCCAGCAGCCTTCTAACCGGGTCGCTCGGGGCTGGATCACCCCTCCACTTT	CASSLLTGSLGAGSPLHF
NA	TRBV25-1	many	TRBJ1-5	TGTGCCAGCAGTGACCTTGACGGAAAGGAGGGGCCCCAGCATTTT	CASSDLDGKEGPQHF
NA	TRBV20-1	many	TRBJ1-2	TGCAGTGCCAGAGGGGAGGGAGGCGTTTCGAGTGGCTACACCTTC	CSARGEGGVSSGYTF
TRBD1	TRBV6-1	few	TRBJ2-7	TGTGCCAGCAGTGAAGACCCTGGGACAGGGGGCGACGAGCAGTACTTC	CASSEDPGTGGDEQYF
NA	TRBV6-1	NA	TRBJ2-2	TGTGCCAGCAGCCCAGAGATCCGTCGGGGTGAGCTGTTTTTT	CASSPEIRRGELFF
NA	TRBV10-2	many	TRBJ2-2	TGCGCCAGCAGTGCCGGTAGACAGCTCCTGGAGCTGTTTTTT	CASSAGRQLLELFF
TRBD1	TRBV28	NA	TRBJ1-5	TGTGCCAGCATTTTAGGGGACAGTGGTTATAATCAGCCCCAGCATTTT	CASILGDSGYNQPQHF
NA	TRBV5-1	NA	TRBJ1-2	TGCGCCAGCAGCTCGCAACAGGGTGGCTACACCTTC	CASSSQQGGYTF
NA	TRBV7-8	NA	TRBJ2-1	TGTGCCAGCAGCCAAGAGGCATTGTCGCGGGAGCAGTTCTTC	CASSQEALSREQFF
NA	TRBV30	many	TRBJ1-2	TGTGCCTGGAGTTCCAACCCCTCTAACTATGGCTACACCTTC	CAWSSNPSNYGYTF
TRBD1	TRBV5-1	many	TRBJ2-2	TGCGCCAGCAGACCTAACCCCGGGACAGGGTTTACCGGGGAGCTGTTTTTT	CASRPNPGTGFTGELFF
NA	TRBV5-1	many	TRBJ1-1	TGCGCCAGCAGCTTGGGTGAGGGGGGCCGGGCTTTCTTT	CASSLGEGGRAFF
NA	TRBV5-6	NA	TRBJ1-2	TGTGCCAGCAGCCCCGAAGGCTATGGCTACACCTTC	CASSPEGYGYTF
NA	TRBV11-1	many	TRBJ2-1	TGTGCCAGCAGCTTTATCGGCTTAAGTCTAAGCAGAGTCAATGAGCAGTTCTTC	CASSFIGLSLSRVNEQFF
NA	TRBV28	few	TRBJ1-2	TGTGCCAGCAGTCCGGGCGGGTATCAGGGTGGCTACACCTTC	CASSPGGYQGGYTF